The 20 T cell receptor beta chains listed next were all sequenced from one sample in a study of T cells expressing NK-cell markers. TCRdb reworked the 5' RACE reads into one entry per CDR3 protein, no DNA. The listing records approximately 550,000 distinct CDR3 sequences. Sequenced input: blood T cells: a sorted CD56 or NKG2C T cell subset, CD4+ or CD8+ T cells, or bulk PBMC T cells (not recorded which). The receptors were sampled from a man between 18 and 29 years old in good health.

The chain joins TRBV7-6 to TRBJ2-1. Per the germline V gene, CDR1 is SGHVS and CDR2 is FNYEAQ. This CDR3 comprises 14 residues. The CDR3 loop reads CASSLAPRRYEQFF.

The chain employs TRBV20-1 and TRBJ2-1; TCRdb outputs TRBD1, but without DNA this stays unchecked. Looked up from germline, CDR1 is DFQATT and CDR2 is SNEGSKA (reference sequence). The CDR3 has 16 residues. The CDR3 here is CSASEFQGAKYNEQFF.

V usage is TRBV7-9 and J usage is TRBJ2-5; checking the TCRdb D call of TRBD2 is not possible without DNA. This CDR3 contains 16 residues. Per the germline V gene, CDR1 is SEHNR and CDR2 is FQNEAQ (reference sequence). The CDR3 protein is CASSPPWAASQETQYF. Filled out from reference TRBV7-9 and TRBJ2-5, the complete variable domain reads DTGVSQNPRHKITKRGQNVTFRCDPISEHNRLYWYRQTLGQGPEFLTYFQNEAQLEKSRLLSDRFSAERPKGSFSTLEIQRTEQGDSAMYLCASSPPWAASQETQYFGPGTRLLVL.

The CDR3 loop reads CSARELAGGSLSFF. The V gene is TRBV20-1, the J gene TRBJ2-1; TCRdb picks TRBD2, but there is no DNA to check that call. The CDR3 has 14 residues. CDR1 DFQATT and CDR2 SNEGSKA come from the germline V gene (reference sequence).

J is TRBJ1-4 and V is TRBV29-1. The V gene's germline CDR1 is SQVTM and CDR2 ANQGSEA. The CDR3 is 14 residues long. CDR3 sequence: CSVEGVAGTEKLFF.

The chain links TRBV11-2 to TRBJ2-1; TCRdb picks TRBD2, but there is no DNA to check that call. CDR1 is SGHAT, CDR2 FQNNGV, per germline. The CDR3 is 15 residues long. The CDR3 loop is CASSPLEAASWEQFF.

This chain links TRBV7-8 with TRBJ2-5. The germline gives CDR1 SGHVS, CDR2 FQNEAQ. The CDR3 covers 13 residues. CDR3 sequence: CASSFLAFETQYF.

CDR3 in amino acids: CASSPQDFFYANTGELFF. The V and J genes are TRBV6-1 and TRBJ2-2; checking the TCRdb D call of TRBD1 is not possible without DNA. The CDR3 is made up of 18 amino acids. Germline-derived CDR1 and CDR2 are MNHNS and SASEGT.

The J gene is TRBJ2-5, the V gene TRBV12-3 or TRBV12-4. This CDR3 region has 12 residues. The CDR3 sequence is CASRASTETQYF.

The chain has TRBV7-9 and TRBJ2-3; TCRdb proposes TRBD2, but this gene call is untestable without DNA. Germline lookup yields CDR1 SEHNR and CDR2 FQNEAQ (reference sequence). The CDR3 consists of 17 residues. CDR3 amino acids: CASSYTSAGGPGSTQYF.

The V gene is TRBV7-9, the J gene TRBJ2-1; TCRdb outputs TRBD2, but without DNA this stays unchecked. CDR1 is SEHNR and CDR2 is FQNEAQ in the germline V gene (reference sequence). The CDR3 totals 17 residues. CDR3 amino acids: CASSLAWGLAGENEQFF.

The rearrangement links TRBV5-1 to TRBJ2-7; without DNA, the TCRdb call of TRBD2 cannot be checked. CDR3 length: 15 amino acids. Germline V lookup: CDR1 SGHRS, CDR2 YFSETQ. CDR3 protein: CASSLEASGRNEQYF.

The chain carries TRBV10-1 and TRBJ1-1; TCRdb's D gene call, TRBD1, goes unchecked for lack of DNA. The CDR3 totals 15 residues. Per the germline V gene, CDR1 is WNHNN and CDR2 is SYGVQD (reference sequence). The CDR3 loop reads CASSETGGPNTEAFF.

This CDR3 reads CASSILLSATNEKLFF. The chain combines TRBV7-9 with TRBJ1-4; as DNA is missing, the TRBD1 call by TCRdb cannot be tested. The germline gives CDR1 SEHNR, CDR2 FQNEAQ (reference sequence). This CDR3 spans 16 amino acids.

The CDR3 is CSARGGGTGSPYEQYF. V gene TRBV20-1 combines with J gene TRBJ2-7; the TRBD1 assignment by TCRdb is unverifiable without DNA. This CDR3 has 16 residues. Germline CDR1 reads DFQATT; CDR2 reads SNEGSKA (reference sequence).

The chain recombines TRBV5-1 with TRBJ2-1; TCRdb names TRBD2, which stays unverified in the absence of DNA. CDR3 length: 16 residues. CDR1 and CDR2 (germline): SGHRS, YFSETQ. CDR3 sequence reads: CASSLVWTSGSGEQFF.

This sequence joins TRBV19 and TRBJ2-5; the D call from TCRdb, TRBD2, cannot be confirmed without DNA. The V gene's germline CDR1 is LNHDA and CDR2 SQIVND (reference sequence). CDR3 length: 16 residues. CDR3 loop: CASSTTGTSGQETQYF. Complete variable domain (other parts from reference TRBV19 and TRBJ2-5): DGGITQSPKYLFRKEGQNVTLSCEQNLNHDAMYWYRQDPGQGLRLIYYSQIVNDFQKGDIAEGYSVSREKKESFPLTVTSAQKNPTAFYLCASSTTGTSGQETQYFGPGTRLLVL.

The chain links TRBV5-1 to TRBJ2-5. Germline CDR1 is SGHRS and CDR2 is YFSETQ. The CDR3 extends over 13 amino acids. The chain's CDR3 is CASSTDLGETQYF.

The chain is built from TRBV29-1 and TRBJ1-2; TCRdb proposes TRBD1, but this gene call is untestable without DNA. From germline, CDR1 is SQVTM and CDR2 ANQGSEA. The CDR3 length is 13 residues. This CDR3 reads CSVGWLRVDGYTF.

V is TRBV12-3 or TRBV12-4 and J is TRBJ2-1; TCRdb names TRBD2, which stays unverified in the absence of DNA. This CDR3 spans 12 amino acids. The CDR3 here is CASSPAINEQFF.